This T cell receptor (beta chain) was recovered during a study of blood T cell repertoires in COVID-19. At the level of the study: Specimens from acute and convalescent COVID-19 originated in the United States, Italy and Spain. T cells, B-cell-depleted T cells, or PBMCs supplied cDNA or gDNA.

The Seattle patients, enrolled during active infection, were followed longitudinally. CDR1 is LGHDT, CDR2 YNNKEL, per germline (reference sequence). V lost 5 bases and J 4 bases, leaving 17 bases between the germline ends. The CDR3 loop spans 15 amino acids. In the authors' methods: Counts of nucleated cells, estimated from reference gene primer amplification, were obtained. Here immunoSEQ multiplex PCR was the method, and the copy in TCRdb shows in-frame clones only, minus some. That table gives V, J and clone size, and the DNA gave D and trimming. In the table there are roughly 290,000 clones, around 85% of which are singletons.

The TCR sequence derives from a human donor with COVID-19, enrolled during active disease. The donor label of this sample is uncertain. V gene TRBV3-1 (or the pseudogene TRBV3-2) combines with J gene TRBJ1-1, with D perhaps matching TRBD1 (6 bases). The sequencing input was peripheral blood. The CDR3 DNA reads as TGTGCCAGCAGCTCCCGTCCGGGGGGCGGCACTGAAGCTTTCTTT. Protein product: CASSSRPGGGTEAFF.